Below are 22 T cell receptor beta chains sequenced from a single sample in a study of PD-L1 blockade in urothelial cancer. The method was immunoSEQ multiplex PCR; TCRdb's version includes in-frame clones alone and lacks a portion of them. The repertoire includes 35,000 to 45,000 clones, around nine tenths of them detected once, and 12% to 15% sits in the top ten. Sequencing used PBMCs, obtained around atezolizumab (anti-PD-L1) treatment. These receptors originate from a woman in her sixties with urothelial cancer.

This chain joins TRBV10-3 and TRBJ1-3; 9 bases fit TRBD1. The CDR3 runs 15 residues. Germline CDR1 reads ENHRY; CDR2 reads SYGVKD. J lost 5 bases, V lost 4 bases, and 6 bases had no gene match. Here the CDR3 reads CAISGAGTGRNTIYF. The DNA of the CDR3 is TGTGCCATCAGTGGGGCCGGGACAGGGAGAAACACCATATATTTT.

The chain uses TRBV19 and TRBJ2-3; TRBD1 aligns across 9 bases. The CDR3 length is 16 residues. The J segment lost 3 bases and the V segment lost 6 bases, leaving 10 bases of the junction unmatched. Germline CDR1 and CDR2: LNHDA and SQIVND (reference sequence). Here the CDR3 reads CASSIHPGQGTDTQYF. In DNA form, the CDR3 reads TGTGCCAGTAGCATCCACCCGGGACAGGGTACAGATACGCAGTATTTT.

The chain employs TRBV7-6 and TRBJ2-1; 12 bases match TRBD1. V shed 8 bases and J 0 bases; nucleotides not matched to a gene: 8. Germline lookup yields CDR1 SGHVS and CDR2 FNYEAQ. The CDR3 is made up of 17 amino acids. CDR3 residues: CASAGQGATSSYNEQFF. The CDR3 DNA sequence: TGTGCCAGCGCGGGACAGGGGGCAACCAGCTCCTACAATGAGCAGTTCTTC. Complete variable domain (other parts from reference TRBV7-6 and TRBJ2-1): GAGVSQSPRYKVTKRGQDVALRCDPISGHVSLYWYRQALGQGPEFLTYFNYEAQQDKSGLPNDRFSAERPEGSISTLTIQRTEQRDSAMYRCASAGQGATSSYNEQFFGPGTRLTVL.

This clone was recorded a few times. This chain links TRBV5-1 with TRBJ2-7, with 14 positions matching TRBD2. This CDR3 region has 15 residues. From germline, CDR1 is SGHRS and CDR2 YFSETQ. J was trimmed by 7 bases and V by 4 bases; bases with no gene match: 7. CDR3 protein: CASSLGLAGVHEQYF. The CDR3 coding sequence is TGCGCCAGCAGCCTGGGACTAGCGGGGGTTCATGAGCAGTACTTC. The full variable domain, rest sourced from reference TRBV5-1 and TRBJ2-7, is KAGVTQTPRYLIKTRGQQVTLSCSPISGHRSVSWYQQTPGQGLQFLFEYFSETQRNKGNFPGRFSGRQFSNSRSEMNVSTLELGDSALYLCASSLGLAGVHEQYFGPGTRLTVT.

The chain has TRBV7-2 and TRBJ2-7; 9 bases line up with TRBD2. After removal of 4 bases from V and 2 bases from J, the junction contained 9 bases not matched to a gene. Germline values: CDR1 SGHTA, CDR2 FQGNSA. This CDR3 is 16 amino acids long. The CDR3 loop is CASSWVGAGGTYEQYF. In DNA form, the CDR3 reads TGTGCCAGCAGCTGGGTGGGAGCGGGGGGTACCTACGAGCAGTACTTC.

The CDR3 spells CASRAVNNQPQHF. The DNA for the CDR3 is TGTGCCAGTAGAGCCGTAAACAATCAGCCCCAGCATTTT. V is TRBV19 and J is TRBJ1-5; no clear D gene. The V gene's germline CDR1 is LNHDA and CDR2 SQIVND (reference sequence). V lost 6 bases and J 3 bases, leaving 9 bases between the germline ends. The CDR3 is made up of 13 amino acids.

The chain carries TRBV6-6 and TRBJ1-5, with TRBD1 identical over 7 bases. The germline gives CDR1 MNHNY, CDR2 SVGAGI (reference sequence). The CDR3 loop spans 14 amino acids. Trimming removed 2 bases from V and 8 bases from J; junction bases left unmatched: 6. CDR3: CASSYRQGMEPQHF. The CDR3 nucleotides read TGTGCCAGCAGTTACCGACAGGGTATGGAGCCCCAGCATTTT.

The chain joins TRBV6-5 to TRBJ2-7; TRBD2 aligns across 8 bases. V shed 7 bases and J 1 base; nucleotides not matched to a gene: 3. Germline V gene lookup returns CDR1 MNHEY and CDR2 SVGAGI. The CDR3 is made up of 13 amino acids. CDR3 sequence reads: CASTGTSSYEQYF. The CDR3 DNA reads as TGTGCCAGCACCGGGACTAGTTCCTACGAGCAGTACTTC.

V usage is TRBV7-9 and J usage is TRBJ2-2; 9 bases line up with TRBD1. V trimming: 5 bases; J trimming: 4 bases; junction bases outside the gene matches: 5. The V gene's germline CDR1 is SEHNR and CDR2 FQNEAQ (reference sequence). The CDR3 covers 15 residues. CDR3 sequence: CASSPQGAGTGELFF. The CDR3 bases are TGTGCCAGCAGCCCACAGGGGGCAGGCACCGGGGAGCTGTTTTTT. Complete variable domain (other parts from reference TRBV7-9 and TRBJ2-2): DTGVSQNPRHKITKRGQNVTFRCDPISEHNRLYWYRQTLGQGPEFLTYFQNEAQLEKSRLLSDRFSAERPKGSFSTLEIQRTEQGDSAMYLCASSPQGAGTGELFFGEGSRLTVL.

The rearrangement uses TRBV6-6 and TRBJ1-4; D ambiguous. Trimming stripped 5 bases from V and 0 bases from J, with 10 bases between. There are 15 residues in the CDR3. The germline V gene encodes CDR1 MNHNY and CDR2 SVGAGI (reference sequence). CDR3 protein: CASSHDKSTNEKLFF. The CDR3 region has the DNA TGTGCCAGCAGTCATGACAAATCAACTAATGAAAAACTGTTTTTT.

The CDR3 loop is CASSQSRGGFRFF. CDR3 nucleotides: TGTGCCAGCAGCCAATCGCGCGGGGGGTTCCGGTTCTTC. The chain combines TRBV4-2 with TRBJ2-1, with 8 bases aligning to TRBD2. The ends lost 2 bases at V and 15 bases at J; junction bases unmatched: 9. The CDR3 covers 13 residues. The germline CDR1 and CDR2 sequences are LGHNA and YNFKEQ.

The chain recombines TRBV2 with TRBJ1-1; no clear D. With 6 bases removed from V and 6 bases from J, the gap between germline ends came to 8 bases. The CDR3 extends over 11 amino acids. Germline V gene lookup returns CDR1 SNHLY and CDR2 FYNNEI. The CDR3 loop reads CASRKIAEAFF. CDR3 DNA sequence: TGTGCCAGCAGAAAAATCGCTGAAGCTTTCTTT.

CDR3 sequence reads: CASSPESGPNQPQHF. DNA for the CDR3: TGTGCCAGCTCACCAGAATCCGGTCCTAATCAGCCCCAGCATTTT. The chain uses TRBV18 and TRBJ1-5; D is uncertain. The CDR3 contains 15 residues. Germline V gene sequence: CDR1 KGHSH, CDR2 LQKENI. V was pared by 2 bases and J by 4 bases, with 12 bases between.

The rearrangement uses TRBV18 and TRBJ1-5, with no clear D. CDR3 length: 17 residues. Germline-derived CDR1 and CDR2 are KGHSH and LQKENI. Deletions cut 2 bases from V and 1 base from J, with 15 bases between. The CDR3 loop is CASSPTLSPRSNQPQHF. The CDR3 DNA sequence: TGTGCCAGCTCACCAACACTTTCCCCGCGGAGCAATCAGCCCCAGCATTTT.

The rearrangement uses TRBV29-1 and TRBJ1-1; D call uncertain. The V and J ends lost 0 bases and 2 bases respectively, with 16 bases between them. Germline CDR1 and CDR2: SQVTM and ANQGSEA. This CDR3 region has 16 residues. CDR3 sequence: CSVEDMRRSGNTEAFF. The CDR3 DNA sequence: TGCAGCGTTGAAGATATGCGGCGGAGCGGTAACACTGAAGCTTTCTTT. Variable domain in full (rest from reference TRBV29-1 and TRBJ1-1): SAVISQKPSRDICQRGTSLTIQCQVDSQVTMMFWYRQQPGQSLTLIATANQGSEATYESGFVIDKFPISRPNLTFSTLTVSNMSPEDSSIYLCSVEDMRRSGNTEAFFGQGTRLTVV.

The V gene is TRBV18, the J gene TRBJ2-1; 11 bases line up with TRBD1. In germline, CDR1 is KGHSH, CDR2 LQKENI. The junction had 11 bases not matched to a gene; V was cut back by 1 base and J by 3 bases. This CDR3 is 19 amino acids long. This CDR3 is CASSPLSPSGTGGYNEQFF. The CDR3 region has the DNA TGTGCCAGCTCACCACTCAGTCCCTCAGGGACAGGGGGCTACAATGAGCAGTTCTTC.

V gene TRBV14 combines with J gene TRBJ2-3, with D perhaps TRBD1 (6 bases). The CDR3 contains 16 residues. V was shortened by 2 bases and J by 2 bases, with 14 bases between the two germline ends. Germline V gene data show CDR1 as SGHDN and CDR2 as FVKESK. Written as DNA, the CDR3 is TGTGCCAGCAGCCAACCGGGACACGGGGCCACAGATACGCAGTATTTT. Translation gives CASSQPGHGATDTQYF.

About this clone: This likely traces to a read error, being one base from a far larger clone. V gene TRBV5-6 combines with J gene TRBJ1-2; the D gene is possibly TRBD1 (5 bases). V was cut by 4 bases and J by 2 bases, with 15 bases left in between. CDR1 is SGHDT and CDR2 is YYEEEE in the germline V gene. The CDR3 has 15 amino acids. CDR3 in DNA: TGTGCCAGCAGCCTTGGGAGGGGAGCCAACTATGGCTACACCTTC. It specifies CASSLGRGANYGYTF.

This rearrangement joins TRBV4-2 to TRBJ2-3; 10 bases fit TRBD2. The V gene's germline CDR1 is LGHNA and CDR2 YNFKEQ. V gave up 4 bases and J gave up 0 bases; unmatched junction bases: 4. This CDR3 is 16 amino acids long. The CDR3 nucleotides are TGTGCCAGCAGCCTTGGACTAGCGGATAGCACAGATACGCAGTATTTT. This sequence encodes CASSLGLADSTDTQYF.

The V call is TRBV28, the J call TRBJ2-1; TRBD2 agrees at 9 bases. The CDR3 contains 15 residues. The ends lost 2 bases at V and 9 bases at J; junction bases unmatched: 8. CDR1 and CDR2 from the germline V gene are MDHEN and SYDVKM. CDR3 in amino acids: CASSLAGGEGSEQFF. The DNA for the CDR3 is TGTGCCAGCAGTTTAGCGGGAGGGGAGGGAAGTGAGCAGTTCTTC. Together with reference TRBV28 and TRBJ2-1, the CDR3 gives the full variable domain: DVKVTQSSRYLVKRTGEKVFLECVQDMDHENMFWYRQDPGLGLRLIYFSYDVKMKEKGDIPEGYSVSREKKERFSLILESASTNQTSMYLCASSLAGGEGSEQFFGPGTRLTVL.

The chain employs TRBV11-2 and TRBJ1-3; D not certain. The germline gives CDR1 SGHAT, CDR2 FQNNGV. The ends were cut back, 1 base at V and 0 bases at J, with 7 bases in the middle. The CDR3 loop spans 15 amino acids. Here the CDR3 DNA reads TGTGCCAGCAGCTTAGTACAGCACTCTGGAAACACCATATATTTT. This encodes CASSLVQHSGNTIYF.

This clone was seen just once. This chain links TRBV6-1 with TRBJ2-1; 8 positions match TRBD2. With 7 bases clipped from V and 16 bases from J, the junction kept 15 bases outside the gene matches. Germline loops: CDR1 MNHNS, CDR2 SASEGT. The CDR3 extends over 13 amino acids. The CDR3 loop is CASIASGRLEAFF. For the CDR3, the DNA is TGTGCCAGCATAGCTAGCGGGCGGTTAGAAGCTTTCTTC.